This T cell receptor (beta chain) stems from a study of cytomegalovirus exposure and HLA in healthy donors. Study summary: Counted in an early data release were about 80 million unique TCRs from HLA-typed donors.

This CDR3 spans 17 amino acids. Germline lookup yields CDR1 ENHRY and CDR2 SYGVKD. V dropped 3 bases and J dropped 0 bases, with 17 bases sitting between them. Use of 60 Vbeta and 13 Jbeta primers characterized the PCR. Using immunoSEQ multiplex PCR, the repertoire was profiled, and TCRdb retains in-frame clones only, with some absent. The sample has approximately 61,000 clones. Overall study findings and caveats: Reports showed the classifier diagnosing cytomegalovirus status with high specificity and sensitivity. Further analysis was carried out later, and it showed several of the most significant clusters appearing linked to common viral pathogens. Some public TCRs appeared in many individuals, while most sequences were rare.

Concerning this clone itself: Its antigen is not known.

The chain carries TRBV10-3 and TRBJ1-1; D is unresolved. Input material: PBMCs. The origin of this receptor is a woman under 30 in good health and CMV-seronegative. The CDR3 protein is CAISDAPRELMNTEAFF. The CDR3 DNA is TGTGCCATCAGTGACGCCCCGAGAGAGCTCATGAACACTGAAGCTTTCTTT.